This is a list of T cell receptor beta chains from one sample in a study of shared clonotypes between healthy human individuals. TCRdb's copy holds only in-frame clones and misses some; the assay was immunoSEQ multiplex PCR. The table includes around 1.6 million clones, approximately 98% detected once. The sample consisted of naive CD4+ T cells sorted from blood. The source of these receptors is a man under 40 in good health. The CDR3 runs from the conserved cysteine through the conserved F or W. A D gene is named only where the DNA matches it firmly. Clone size is shown for a subset of rows, as once, few, many or a class of expanded clone.

D gene	V gene	clone size	J gene	CDR3 protein	CDR3 DNA
-	TRBV14	-	TRBJ1-5	CASSGGLNQPQHF	TGTGCCAGCAGCGGAGGACTCAATCAGCCCCAGCATTTT
-	TRBV7-3	-	TRBJ1-2	CASSLTTGGYTF	TGTGCCAGCAGCTTAACTACAGGTGGCTACACCTTC
TRBD1	TRBV5-1	-	TRBJ2-3	CASSLMGDSYTDTQYF	TGCGCCAGCAGCTTGATGGGGGACAGCTACACAGATACGCAGTATTTT
-	TRBV4-1	few	TRBJ1-3	CASSPRTASSGNTIYF	TGCGCCAGCAGCCCTAGAACGGCGAGCTCTGGAAACACCATATATTTT
-	TRBV18	-	TRBJ2-7	CASSPLHQTYEQYF	TGTGCCAGCTCACCATTGCACCAAACCTACGAGCAGTACTTC
TRBD2	TRBV9	-	TRBJ2-5	CASSSIAGGPGETQYF	TGTGCCAGCAGCTCAATAGCGGGAGGGCCAGGGGAGACCCAGTACTTC
TRBD2	TRBV11-2	-	TRBJ2-1	CASRTRSEPGLGFGREQFF	TGTGCCAGCAGGACTAGATCTGAACCGGGACTAGGGTTCGGTCGTGAGCAGTTCTTC
TRBD1	TRBV29-1	-	TRBJ1-4	CSVQGAGKLFF	TGCAGCGTTCAGGGGGCAGGAAAACTGTTTTTT
-	TRBV15	-	TRBJ2-5	CATSRGLQETQYF	TGTGCCACCAGCCGAGGACTCCAAGAGACCCAGTACTTC
TRBD1	TRBV6-1	-	TRBJ2-3	CASRTGGMDTDTQYF	TGTGCCAGCAGGACAGGGGGGATGGACACAGATACGCAGTATTTT
-	TRBV6-5	-	TRBJ1-1	CASTNLQGTEAFF	TGTGCCAGCACGAACCTACAAGGCACTGAAGCTTTCTTT
-	TRBV2	-	TRBJ1-5	CASSLQGRGSQPQHF	TGTGCCAGCAGTCTCCAGGGCAGGGGAAGTCAGCCCCAGCATTTT
-	TRBV18	-	TRBJ2-5	CASSPTLLQETQYF	TGTGCCAGCTCACCAACCTTACTTCAAGAGACCCAGTACTTC
-	TRBV4-3	once	TRBJ2-7	CASSQSSGFYEQYF	TGCGCCAGCAGCCAAAGCTCCGGGTTCTACGAGCAGTACTTC
-	TRBV10-2	-	TRBJ2-5	CASRSYQGETQYF	TGCGCCAGCAGATCCTACCAGGGGGAGACCCAGTACTTC
TRBD1	TRBV2	-	TRBJ2-2	CARGQTTGELFF	TGTGCCAGGGGACAGACCACCGGGGAGCTGTTTTTT
-	TRBV28	once	TRBJ1-3	CASSRRENTIYF	TGTGCCAGCAGTAGAAGGGAAAACACCATATATTTT
-	TRBV6-5	-	TRBJ2-3	CASSSTDSTDTQYF	TGTGCCAGCAGTTCGACCGACAGCACAGATACGCAGTATTTT
TRBD2	TRBV18	-	TRBJ2-5	CASSPVQREETQYF	TGTGCCAGCTCACCGGTCCAGCGGGAGGAGACCCAGTACTTC
-	TRBV6-1	once	TRBJ1-4	CASSVLPSPNEKLFF	TGTGCCAGCAGTGTCTTACCCTCGCCTAATGAAAAACTGTTTTTT
-	TRBV5-1	-	TRBJ1-4	CASSLKGDEKLFF	TGCGCCAGCAGCTTGAAAGGAGACGAAAAACTGTTTTTT
TRBD2	TRBV9	-	TRBJ2-1	CASSVVGRDEQFF	TGTGCCAGCAGCGTAGTAGGGAGGGATGAGCAGTTCTTC
TRBD2	TRBV4-2	-	TRBJ2-7	CASSQEGAGGPHYEQYF	TGTGCCAGCAGCCAAGAAGGGGCGGGAGGGCCTCATTACGAGCAGTACTTC
-	TRBV9	-	TRBJ2-3	CASSAYPTALGTDTQYF	TGTGCCAGCAGCGCATACCCGACAGCCTTGGGCACAGATACGCAGTATTTT
-	TRBV18	-	TRBJ2-5	CASSPQLRETQYF	TGTGCCAGCTCACCACAACTGCGAGAGACCCAGTACTTC
TRBD2	TRBV28	-	TRBJ2-7	CASRWTAGVREQYF	TGTGCCAGCAGGTGGACAGCGGGAGTTCGGGAGCAGTACTTC
-	TRBV30	-	TRBJ2-7	CAWNKGTPYEQYF	TGTGCCTGGAATAAAGGGACCCCCTACGAGCAGTACTTC
TRBD2	TRBV5-8	-	TRBJ2-5	CASSPGRTSGALQETQYF	TGTGCCAGCAGCCCGGGACGGACTAGCGGGGCCCTCCAAGAGACCCAGTACTTC